This T cell receptor (beta chain) originates from a study of post-analysis software for immune sequencing data. Study-level information: Multiple sclerosis in the patients followed relapsing-remitting, secondary progressive and progressive-relapsing courses. Study-wide results and caveats: F measure clustering grouped samples strongly by preparation batch. Five or six TRBV segments were significantly more frequent in patients than in controls. TRBV5-6, TRBV5-1 and TRBV20-1 were among these segments. A significant reduction in normalized Chao1 diversity was observed in multiple sclerosis patients versus controls.

The library was made from cDNA and included unique molecular identifiers. T cells numbering about 0.85 to 11 million yielded around 500,000 cDNA molecules. TCRdb reprocessed the PCR reads with MiXCR, giving one entry per CDR3 protein. The sample holds 550,000 to 700,000 distinct CDR3 sequences, roughly 40% seen once. The CDR3 spans 11 residues. Trimming removed 4 bases from V and 6 bases from J, with 6 bases in between. Germline-derived CDR1 and CDR2 are LNHDA and SQIVND (reference sequence). On this clonotype: Antigen specificity is unknown.

This clonotype originated in a girl between 5 and 17 years old with multiple sclerosis. The chain has TRBV19 and TRBJ1-2; no reliable D call. Material for sequencing was blood. The CDR3 loop is CASSTSHGYTF. CDR3 sequence (DNA): TGTGCCAGTAGTACAAGTCATGGCTACACCTTC. Combining the CDR3 with reference TRBV19 and TRBJ1-2 gives the whole variable domain DGGITQSPKYLFRKEGQNVTLSCEQNLNHDAMYWYRQDPGQGLRLIYYSQIVNDFQKGDIAEGYSVSREKKESFPLTVTSAQKNPTAFYLCASSTSHGYTFGSGTRLTVV.